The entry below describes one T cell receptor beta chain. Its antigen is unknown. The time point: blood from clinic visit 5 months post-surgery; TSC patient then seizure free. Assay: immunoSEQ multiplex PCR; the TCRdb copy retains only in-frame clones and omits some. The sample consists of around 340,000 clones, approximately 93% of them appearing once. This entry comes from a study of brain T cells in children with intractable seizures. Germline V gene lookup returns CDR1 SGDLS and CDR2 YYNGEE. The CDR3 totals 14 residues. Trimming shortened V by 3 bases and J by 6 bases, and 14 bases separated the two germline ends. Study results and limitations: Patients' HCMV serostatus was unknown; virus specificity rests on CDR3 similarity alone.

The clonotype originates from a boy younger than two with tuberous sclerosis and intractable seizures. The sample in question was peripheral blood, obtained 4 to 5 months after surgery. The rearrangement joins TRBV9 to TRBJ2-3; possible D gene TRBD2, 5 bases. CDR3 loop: CASSGTDGMDTQYF. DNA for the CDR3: TGTGCCAGCAGCGGTACGGACGGGATGGATACGCAGTATTTT.